A selection of T cell receptor beta chains follows, all from one sample in a study of T cell responses to AZD1222 COVID-19 vaccine. Repertoires were generated with immunoSEQ multiplex PCR, while TCRdb's copy carries only in-frame clones and drops some. The repertoire consists of some 150,000 clones, with about 93% occurring once and the leading ten covering less than 6.5%. Sequenced material: peripheral blood, taken on day 0 of AZD1222 vaccination. The receptors were sampled from an adult in good health. Each CDR3 is given with its conserved first and last residue.

v_gene: TRBV7-7; CDR3aa: CASSLGLAGGFNEQFF
v_gene: TRBV5-8; CDR3aa: CASSYRSDTQYF
v_gene: TRBV4-1; CDR3aa: CASSQDMGTSYNEQFF
v_gene: TRBV7-9; CDR3aa: CASSLAGYSGNTIYF
v_gene: TRBV7-8; CDR3aa: CASSLSGSSYNEQFF
v_gene: TRBV5-1; CDR3aa: CASSPDRGLNTEAFF
v_gene: TRBV2; CDR3aa: CASSMSHLNTEAFF
v_gene: TRBV28; CDR3aa: CASSYTFIAQGGHEQYF
v_gene: TRBV19; CDR3aa: CASSLAGEAGDTQYF
v_gene: TRBV11-2; CDR3aa: CASRGTSGNADTQYF
v_gene: TRBV11-3; CDR3aa: CASSQTSGYNEQFF
v_gene: TRBV10-3; CDR3aa: CATRTGDQETQYF
v_gene: TRBV12-3/TRBV12-4; CDR3aa: CASSLGRDGYTF
v_gene: TRBV30; CDR3aa: CAWSVRQGDQPQHF